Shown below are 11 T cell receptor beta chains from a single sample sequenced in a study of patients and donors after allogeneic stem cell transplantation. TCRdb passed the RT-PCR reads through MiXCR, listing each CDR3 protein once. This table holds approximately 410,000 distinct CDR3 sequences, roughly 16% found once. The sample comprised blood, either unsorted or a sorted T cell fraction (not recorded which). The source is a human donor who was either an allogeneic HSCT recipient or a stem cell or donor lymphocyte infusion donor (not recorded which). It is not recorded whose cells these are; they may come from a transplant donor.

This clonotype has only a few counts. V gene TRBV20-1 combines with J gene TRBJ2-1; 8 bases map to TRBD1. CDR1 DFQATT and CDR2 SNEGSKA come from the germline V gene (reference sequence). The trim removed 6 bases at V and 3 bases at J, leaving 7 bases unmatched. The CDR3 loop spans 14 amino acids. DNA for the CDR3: TGCAGTGCCCCCCCGGACAGGGTCTACAATGAGCAGTTCTTC. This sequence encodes CSAPPDRVYNEQFF.

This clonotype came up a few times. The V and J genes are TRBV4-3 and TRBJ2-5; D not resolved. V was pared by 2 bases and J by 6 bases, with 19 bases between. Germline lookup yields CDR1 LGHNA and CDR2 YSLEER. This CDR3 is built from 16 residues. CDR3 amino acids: CASSQSLNRIWQTQYF. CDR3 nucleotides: TGCGCCAGCAGCCAAAGCCTCAACCGGATCTGGCAGACCCAGTACTTC.

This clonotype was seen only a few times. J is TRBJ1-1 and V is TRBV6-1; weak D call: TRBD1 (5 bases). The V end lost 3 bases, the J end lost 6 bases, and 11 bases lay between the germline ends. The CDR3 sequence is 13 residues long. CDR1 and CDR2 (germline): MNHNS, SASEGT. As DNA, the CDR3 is TGTGCCAGCAGTGATCGGGGGTCGGCTGAAGCTTTCTTT. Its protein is CASSDRGSAEAFF.

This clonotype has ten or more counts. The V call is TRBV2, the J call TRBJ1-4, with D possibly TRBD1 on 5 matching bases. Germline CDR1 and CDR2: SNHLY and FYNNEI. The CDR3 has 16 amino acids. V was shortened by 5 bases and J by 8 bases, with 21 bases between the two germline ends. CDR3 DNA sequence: TGTGCCAGCAGTAGAACGGGACCCCCTCGATTGGAAAAACTGTTTTTT. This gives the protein CASSRTGPPRLEKLFF.

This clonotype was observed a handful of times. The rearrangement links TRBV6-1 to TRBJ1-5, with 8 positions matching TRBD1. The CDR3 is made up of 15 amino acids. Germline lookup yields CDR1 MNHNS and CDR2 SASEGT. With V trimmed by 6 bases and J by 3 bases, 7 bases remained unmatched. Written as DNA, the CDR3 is TGTGCCAGCAGGCTCAGGGGGCTAATCAATCAGCCCCAGCATTTT. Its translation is CASRLRGLINQPQHF.

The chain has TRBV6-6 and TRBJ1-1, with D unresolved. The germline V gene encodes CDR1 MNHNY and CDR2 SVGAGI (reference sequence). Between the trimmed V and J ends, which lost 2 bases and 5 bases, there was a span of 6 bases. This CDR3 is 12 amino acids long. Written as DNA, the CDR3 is TGTGCCAGCAGTTACAGGCAGACTGAAGCTTTCTTT. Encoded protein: CASSYRQTEAFF.

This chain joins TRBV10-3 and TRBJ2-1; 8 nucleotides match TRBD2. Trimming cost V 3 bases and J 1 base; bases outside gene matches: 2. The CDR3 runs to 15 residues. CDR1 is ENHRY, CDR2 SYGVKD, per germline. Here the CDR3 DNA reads TGTGCCATCAGTGACCCTAGCGGGTCCTACAATGAGCAGTTCTTC. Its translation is CAISDPSGSYNEQFF.

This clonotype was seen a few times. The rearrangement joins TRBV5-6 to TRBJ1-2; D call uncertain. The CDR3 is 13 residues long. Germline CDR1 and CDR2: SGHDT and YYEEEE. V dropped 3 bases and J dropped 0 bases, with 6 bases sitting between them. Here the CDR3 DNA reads TGTGCCAGCAGCTACGACACTAACTATGGCTACACCTTC. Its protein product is CASSYDTNYGYTF. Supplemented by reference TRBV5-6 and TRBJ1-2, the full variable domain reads DAGVTQSPTHLIKTRGQQVTLRCSPKSGHDTVSWYQQALGQGPQFIFQYYEEEERQRGNFPDRFSGHQFPNYSSELNVNALLLGDSALYLCASSYDTNYGYTFGSGTRLTVV.

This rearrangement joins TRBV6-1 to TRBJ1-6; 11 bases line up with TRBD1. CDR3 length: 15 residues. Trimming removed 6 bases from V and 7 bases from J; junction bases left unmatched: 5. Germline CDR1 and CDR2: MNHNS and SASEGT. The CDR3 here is CASRTGTGGNSPLHF. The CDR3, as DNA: TGTGCCAGCAGGACCGGGACAGGGGGAAATTCACCCCTCCACTTT.

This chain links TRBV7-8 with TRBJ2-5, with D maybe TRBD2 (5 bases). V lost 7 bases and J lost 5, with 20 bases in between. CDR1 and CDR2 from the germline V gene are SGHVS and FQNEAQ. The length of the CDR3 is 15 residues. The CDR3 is CASNRLLATGETQYF. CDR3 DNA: TGTGCCAGCAACCGCCTTCTAGCAACTGGGGAGACCCAGTACTTC.

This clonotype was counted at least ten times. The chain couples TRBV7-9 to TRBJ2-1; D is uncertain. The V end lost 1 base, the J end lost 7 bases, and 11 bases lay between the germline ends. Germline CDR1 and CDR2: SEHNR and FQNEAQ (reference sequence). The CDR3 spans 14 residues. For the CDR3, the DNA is TGTGCCAGCAGCTTAGGCGTGGCTCTAAATGAGCAGTTCTTC. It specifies CASSLGVALNEQFF. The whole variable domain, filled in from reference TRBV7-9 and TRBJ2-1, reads DTGVSQNPRHKITKRGQNVTFRCDPISEHNRLYWYRQTLGQGPEFLTYFQNEAQLEKSRLLSDRFSAERPKGSFSTLEIQRTEQGDSAMYLCASSLGVALNEQFFGPGTRLTVL.